The 31 T cell receptor beta chains in this list originate from one sample, sequenced in a study of CD8 T cells in ankylosing spondylitis. Broader study findings: A motif of eight or nine highly homologous TCR beta variants was seen as apparently characteristic of ankylosing spondylitis blood.

The antigens for these receptors are not known. A single record per CDR3 protein comes from TCRdb applying MiXCR to the 5' RACE reads. The table includes fewer than 750,000 distinct CDR3 sequences, roughly 20% detected once. The sequencing input was blood, either unsorted or a sorted T cell fraction (not recorded which). The receptor source for this set is a male donor with ankylosing spondylitis.

This clonotype was counted only a few times. The rearrangement uses TRBV5-1 and TRBJ2-5; D remains ambiguous. The length of the CDR3 is 11 residues. The germline V gene encodes CDR1 SGHRS and CDR2 YFSETQ. V was pared by 4 bases and J by 3 bases, with 4 bases between. Written as DNA, the CDR3 is TGCGCCAGCAGCATCAAAGAGACCCAGTACTTC. Translated, it gives CASSIKETQYF.

This clonotype was observed a few times. V is TRBV30 and J is TRBJ1-1; D ambiguous. The CDR3 is made up of 12 amino acids. CDR1 GTSNPN and CDR2 SVGIG come from the germline V gene (reference sequence). Deletions cut 4 bases from V and 2 bases from J, with 8 bases between. CDR3 in amino acids: CAWTVINTEAFF. CDR3 bases: TGTGCCTGGACTGTAATAAACACTGAAGCTTTCTTT.

This clonotype was seen a few times. The rearrangement uses TRBV11-2 and TRBJ2-3; no definite D call. Germline CDR1 reads SGHAT; CDR2 reads FQNNGV. The V end was cut by 6 bases, the J end by 0 bases, with 13 bases between. This CDR3 has 15 amino acids. CDR3 protein: CASRVRTSSTDTQYF. The CDR3 coding sequence is TGTGCCAGCAGGGTGAGGACGTCTAGCACAGATACGCAGTATTTT. Looking up the rest from reference TRBV11-2 and TRBJ2-3 gives the full variable domain: EAGVAQSPRYKIIEKRQSVAFWCNPISGHATLYWYQQILGQGPKLLIQFQNNGVVDDSQLPKDRFSAERLKGVDSTLKIQPAKLEDSAVYLCASRVRTSSTDTQYFGPGTRLTVL.

The chain carries TRBV27 and TRBJ2-7; D unclear. The V end lost 6 bases, the J end lost 3 bases, and 12 bases lay between the germline ends. The CDR3 contains 13 residues. CDR1 and CDR2 from the germline V gene are MNHEY and SMNVEV (reference sequence). The CDR3 loop is CASSNSASYEQYF. Written as DNA, the CDR3 is TGTGCCAGCAGCAACAGCGCCAGCTACGAGCAGTACTTC.

The table lists this clonotype with a few counts. DNA of the CDR3: TGCAGCGTTACGGGGACGGGGACGGTCTTAACTGGTGGTTTCTTT. It is translated as CSVTGTGTVLTGGFF. This chain connects TRBV29-1 to TRBJ1-1; the D gene is possibly TRBD1 (5 bases). The ends were cut back, 5 bases at V and 13 bases at J, with 29 bases in the middle. This CDR3 is built from 15 residues. Looked up from germline, CDR1 is SQVTM and CDR2 is ANQGSEA.

This clonotype has only a few counts. This chain joins TRBV7-9 and TRBJ1-1; the D gene is possibly TRBD1 (5 bases). In germline, CDR1 is SEHNR, CDR2 FQNEAQ (reference sequence). The CDR3 loop spans 17 amino acids. V gave up 11 bases and J gave up 1 base, with 26 bases separating them. The DNA for the CDR3 is TGTGCCGCCCAGCGCTGGGGGGTTGGGGGGACGAACACTGAAGCTTTCTTT. It encodes CAAQRWGVGGTNTEAFF.

This chain uses TRBV10-3 with TRBJ1-5; 9 bases fit TRBD1. Germline CDR1 ENHRY, CDR2 SYGVKD. The CDR3 is 15 amino acids. V lost 3 bases to trimming and J lost 5 bases; unmatched junction nucleotides: 5. CDR3 in amino acids: CAISDLGQGYQPQHF. In nucleotides, the CDR3 is TGTGCCATCAGTGATTTGGGACAGGGATATCAGCCCCAGCATTTT.

This chain connects TRBV6-1 to TRBJ1-5; D is possibly TRBD1 (6 bases). V was pared by 1 base and J by 6 bases, with 13 bases between. Germline values: CDR1 MNHNS, CDR2 SASEGT. The CDR3 spans 15 residues. The CDR3 nucleotides read TGTGCCAGCAGTGAAGATGGGGGCGCGAGTCAGCCCCAGCATTTT. Translated, it gives CASSEDGGASQPQHF.

This clonotype was seen just once. The chain is built from TRBV30 and TRBJ2-7, with D unresolved. Trimming left V 5 bases short and J 4 bases short, with 9 bases between. Germline CDR1 reads GTSNPN; CDR2 reads SVGIG (reference sequence). The CDR3 is 11 residues long. The CDR3: CAWGSRYEQYF. The DNA of the CDR3 is TGTGCCTGGGGTTCCAGATACGAGCAGTACTTC.

This clonotype has only a few counts. The chain couples TRBV7-2 to TRBJ2-7; TRBD2 might be the D (6 bases). The germline CDR1 and CDR2 sequences are SGHTA and FQGNSA. The CDR3 sequence is 14 residues long. V lost 3 bases and J 2 bases, leaving 11 bases between the germline ends. CDR3 loop: CASSFYPGAYEQYF. The CDR3 DNA reads TGTGCCAGCAGCTTTTACCCGGGAGCCTACGAGCAGTACTTC.

A remark on this clonotype: Germline and junction disagree at one end, which may indicate a read error. The rearrangement joins TRBV7-3 to TRBJ1-1, with a possible D match to TRBD1 (6 bases). Germline values: CDR1 SGHTA, CDR2 FQGTGA. This CDR3 region has 13 residues. CDR3 in DNA: TGTGCCAACAGCCGACAGGAGAACACTGAAGCTTTCTTT. Translated, it gives CANSRQENTEAFF.

This clonotype came up a few times. This chain joins TRBV5-1 and TRBJ1-1; a weak D match, TRBD1 (6 bases). Trimming cost V 2 bases and J 7 bases, with 15 bases left between them. The CDR3 runs to 14 residues. Germline assignment: CDR1 SGHRS and CDR2 YFSETQ. The CDR3 DNA reads TGCGCCAGCAGCTTACCCACGGGAGGGGGTGAAGCTTTCTTT. Its translation is CASSLPTGGGEAFF.

This chain connects TRBV4-2 to TRBJ1-5; D perhaps matches TRBD1 (5 bases). From germline, CDR1 is LGHNA and CDR2 YNFKEQ. The CDR3 has 14 amino acids. The germline V and J ends were trimmed by 2 bases and 5 bases, with 10 bases remaining between them. The CDR3 here is CASSQPGGHQPQHF. CDR3 coding DNA: TGTGCCAGCAGCCAACCCGGGGGTCATCAGCCCCAGCATTTT.

The chain carries TRBV7-9 and TRBJ2-7, with a weak D call TRBD2 (7 bases). The germline gives CDR1 SEHNR, CDR2 FQNEAQ (reference sequence). V lost 5 bases and J lost 6, with 14 bases in between. The CDR3 is 13 residues long. CDR3 in amino acids: CASSPKRGGEQYF. The DNA of the CDR3 is TGTGCCAGCAGCCCAAAAAGGGGGGGCGAGCAGTACTTC.

The J gene is TRBJ2-1, the V gene TRBV4-3; 7 nucleotides agree with TRBD2. J gave up 13 bases and V 3 bases, and 12 bases lay outside the gene matches. CDR1 and CDR2 (germline): LGHNA, YSLEER. This CDR3 spans 14 amino acids. The CDR3 DNA reads TGCGCCAGCAGCCAGTCCCTAAGCGGGACCTATCAGTTCTTC. It is translated as CASSQSLSGTYQFF.

This clonotype was detected only a few times. The V gene is TRBV10-2, the J gene TRBJ1-2; D unclear. The germline CDR1 and CDR2 sequences are WSHSY and SAAADI. Trimming removed 2 bases at V and 1 base at J, with 8 bases between. The CDR3 consists of 14 residues. The CDR3 nucleotides are TGCGCCAGCAGTGAGGCAGGCGTTAACTATGGCTACACCTTC. Amino acid sequence: CASSEAGVNYGYTF.

On this clonotype: A much larger clone differs by one base, so this may be a read error. The rearrangement uses TRBV12-3 or TRBV12-4 and TRBJ1-1; a weak D match, TRBD1 (5 bases). The CDR3 extends over 14 amino acids. Trimming cost V 6 bases and J 5 bases, with 16 bases left between them. CDR3 in amino acids: CASRDRGIGTEAFF. CDR3 DNA: TGTGCCAGCAGGGACCGGGGGATAGGGACTGAAGCTTTCTTT.

V and J are TRBV12-5 and TRBJ1-1, with D hard to call. CDR3 length: 14 amino acids. Trimming left V 1 base short and J 4 bases short, with 10 bases between. Germline V gene sequence: CDR1 LGHNT, CDR2 FRNRAP. Here the CDR3 DNA reads TGTGCTAGTGGTTTGGGCCCTCGGGGCACTGAAGCTTTCTTT. This gives the protein CASGLGPRGTEAFF.

This clonotype has more than one count but fewer than ten. This sequence joins TRBV7-9 and TRBJ2-5; D remains unclear. Trimming cost V 3 bases and J 4 bases, with 18 bases left between them. Germline assignment: CDR1 SEHNR and CDR2 FQNEAQ (reference sequence). The CDR3 is 16 amino acids. In DNA, the CDR3 is TGTGCCAGCAGCTTGGTTGTGTCTGGGGTAGGAGAGACCCAGTACTTC. Translating it yields CASSLVVSGVGETQYF.

A word on this clonotype: At one of its ends the junction is not consistent with the germline gene, which may arise from a read error. The V call is TRBV29-1, the J call TRBJ1-1, with D perhaps matching TRBD1 (5 bases). This CDR3 has 13 residues. Germline CDR1 SQVTM, CDR2 ANQGSEA. The CDR3 nucleotides are TGCAGCGTTGACCAGGGAGCGAACACTGAAGTTTTCTTT. Amino acid sequence: CSVDQGANTEVFF.

The chain combines TRBV6-1 with TRBJ2-3, with 8 bases that match TRBD1. CDR3 length: 13 residues. In germline, CDR1 is MNHNS, CDR2 SASEGT. After removal of 6 bases from V and 4 bases from J, the junction contained 3 bases not matched to a gene. The CDR3 region is CASRMTGADTQYF. Written as DNA, the CDR3 is TGTGCCAGCAGGATGACAGGGGCAGATACGCAGTATTTT.

This clonotype occurred a few times. The chain links TRBV20-1 to TRBJ2-7, with D possibly being TRBD2 (5 bases). The CDR3 runs to 15 residues. Trimming stripped 2 bases from V and 4 bases from J, with 18 bases between. Per germline, CDR1 DFQATT and CDR2 SNEGSKA (reference sequence). In nucleotides, the CDR3 is TGCAGTGCTAGACCGGACCTCGGGGTAAAATACGAGCAGTACTTC. Amino acids: CSARPDLGVKYEQYF.

This clonotype has just a few counts. The genes are TRBV27 and TRBJ1-2; perhaps TRBD1 as D (5 bases). CDR3 length: 15 amino acids. CDR1 is MNHEY and CDR2 is SMNVEV in the germline V gene (reference sequence). Between the trimmed V and J ends, which lost 5 bases and 4 bases, there was a span of 17 bases. DNA for the CDR3: TGTGCCAGCAGTCAACTCAGGGCATCGAGCTATGGCTACACCTTC. This translates into CASSQLRASSYGYTF.

The sample holds a few counts of this clonotype. The rearrangement links TRBV11-2 to TRBJ1-2; weak D call: TRBD1 (6 bases). Germline V gene data show CDR1 as SGHAT and CDR2 as FQNNGV. The CDR3 consists of 15 residues. Trimming shortened V by 0 bases and J by 4 bases, and 12 bases separated the two germline ends. The CDR3 loop is CASSLDYQDSYGYTF. DNA of the CDR3: TGTGCCAGCAGCTTAGATTACCAGGACAGCTATGGCTACACCTTC.

The CDR3 is CASSDVAGGVGEQFF. The CDR3 DNA reads TGTGCCAGCAGTGACGTAGCGGGAGGTGTAGGTGAGCAGTTCTTC. The V and J genes are TRBV2 and TRBJ2-1; 10 bases map to TRBD2. The germline CDR1 and CDR2 sequences are SNHLY and FYNNEI. V trimming: 3 bases; J trimming: 9 bases; junction bases outside the gene matches: 8. The CDR3 totals 15 residues.

V gene TRBV5-1 combines with J gene TRBJ2-2, with D maybe TRBD1 (6 bases). This CDR3 is built from 14 residues. Trimming removed 7 bases from V and 8 bases from J, with 18 bases in between. The germline V gene has CDR1 SGHRS and CDR2 YFSETQ. The CDR3, as DNA: TGCGCCAGCCATCAGGGGAACGGAGGTGGGGAGCTGTTTTTT. It yields the protein CASHQGNGGGELFF.

The chain employs TRBV4-1 and TRBJ2-7, with a possible D match to TRBD1 (5 bases). Per the germline V gene, CDR1 is MGHRA and CDR2 is YSYEKL. The CDR3 runs 15 residues. Trimming left V 4 bases short and J 2 bases short, with 15 bases between. The CDR3 DNA reads as TGCGCCAGCAGCCCTTCCCTTGGGGCAACCTACGAGCAGTACTTC. Translating gives CASSPSLGATYEQYF.

This chain links TRBV4-1 with TRBJ2-7; TRBD1 might be the D (5 bases). The CDR3 extends over 14 amino acids. V lost 5 bases to trimming and J lost 3 bases, with 14 bases between them. From germline, CDR1 is MGHRA and CDR2 YSYEKL. The CDR3 loop reads CASSLAGLGYEQYF. The CDR3 DNA sequence: TGCGCCAGCAGCTTGGCAGGGCTGGGCTACGAGCAGTACTTC.

CDR3 in amino acids: CASSQASSGSFYEQYF. The CDR3 nucleotides read TGTGCCAGCAGCCAAGCTTCTAGCGGGAGTTTCTACGAGCAGTACTTC. The chain has TRBV3-1 and TRBJ2-7; 10 bases are a match to TRBD2. Germline V CDR1 and CDR2: LGHDT, YNNKEL (reference sequence). With V trimmed by 1 base and J by 3 bases, 6 bases remained unmatched. The CDR3 covers 16 residues.

This clonotype was picked up many times. The gene calls are TRBV3-1 and TRBJ2-7; D is ambiguous. CDR1 is LGHDT and CDR2 is YNNKEL in the germline V gene (reference sequence). Deletions cut 5 bases from V and 3 bases from J, with 5 bases between. This CDR3 is built from 11 residues. The CDR3 nucleotides read TGTGCCAGCAGCATTGACTACGAGCAGTACTTC. As protein: CASSIDYEQYF.

This clonotype was counted only a few times. The genes are TRBV4-3 and TRBJ2-1; D is ambiguous. This CDR3 region has 15 residues. The germline gives CDR1 LGHNA, CDR2 YSLEER. V was clipped by 4 bases and J by 0 bases, with 10 bases between them. CDR3 coding DNA: TGCGCCAGCAGCCCGACTTACAGCTCCTACAATGAGCAGTTCTTC. Translating gives CASSPTYSSYNEQFF.